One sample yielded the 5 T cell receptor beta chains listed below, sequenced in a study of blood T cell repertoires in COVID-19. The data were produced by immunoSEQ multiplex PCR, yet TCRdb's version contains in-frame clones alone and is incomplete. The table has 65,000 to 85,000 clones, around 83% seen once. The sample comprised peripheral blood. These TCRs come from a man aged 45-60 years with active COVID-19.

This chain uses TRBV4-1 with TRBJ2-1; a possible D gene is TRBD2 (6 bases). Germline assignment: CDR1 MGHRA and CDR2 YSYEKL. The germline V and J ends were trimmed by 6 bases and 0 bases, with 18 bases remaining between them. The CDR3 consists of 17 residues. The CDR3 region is CASSRGSGRSSYNEQFF. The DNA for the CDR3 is TGCGCCAGCAGTCGGGGGTCGGGGCGGAGCTCCTACAATGAGCAGTTCTTC.

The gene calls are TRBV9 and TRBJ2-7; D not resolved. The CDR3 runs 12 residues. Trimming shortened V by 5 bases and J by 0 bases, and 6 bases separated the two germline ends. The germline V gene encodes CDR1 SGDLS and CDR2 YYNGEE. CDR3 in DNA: TGTGCCAGCAGTGCAGGCTCCTACGAGCAGTACTTC. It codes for CASSAGSYEQYF.

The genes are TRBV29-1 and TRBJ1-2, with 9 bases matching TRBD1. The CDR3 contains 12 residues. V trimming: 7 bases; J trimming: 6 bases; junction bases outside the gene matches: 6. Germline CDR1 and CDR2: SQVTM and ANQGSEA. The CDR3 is CSAATGGHGYTF. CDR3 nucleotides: TGCAGCGCCGCAACAGGGGGCCATGGCTACACCTTC.

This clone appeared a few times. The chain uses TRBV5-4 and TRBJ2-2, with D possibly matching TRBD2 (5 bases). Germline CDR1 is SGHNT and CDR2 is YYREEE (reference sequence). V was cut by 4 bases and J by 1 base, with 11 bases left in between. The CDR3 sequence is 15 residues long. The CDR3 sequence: CASSAKGVNTGELFF. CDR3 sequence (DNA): TGTGCCAGCAGCGCCAAGGGAGTGAACACCGGGGAGCTGTTTTTT.

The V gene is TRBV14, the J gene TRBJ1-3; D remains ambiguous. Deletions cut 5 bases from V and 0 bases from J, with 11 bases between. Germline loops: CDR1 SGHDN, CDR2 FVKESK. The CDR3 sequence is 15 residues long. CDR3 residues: CASSNGGSSGNTIYF. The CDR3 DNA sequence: TGTGCCAGCAGCAATGGTGGGAGCTCTGGAAACACCATATATTTT.